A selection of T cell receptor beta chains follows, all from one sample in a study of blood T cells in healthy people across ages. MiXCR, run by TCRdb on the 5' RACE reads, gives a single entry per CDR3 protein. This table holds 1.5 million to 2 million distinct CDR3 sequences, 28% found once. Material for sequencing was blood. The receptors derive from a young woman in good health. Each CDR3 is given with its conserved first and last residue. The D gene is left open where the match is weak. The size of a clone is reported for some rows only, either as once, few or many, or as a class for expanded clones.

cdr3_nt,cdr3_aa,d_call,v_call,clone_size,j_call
TGTGCCAGCAACACAGGGACAGCTTACAATGAGCAGTTCTTC,CASNTGTAYNEQFF,TRBD1,TRBV7-9,many,TRBJ2-1
TGTGCCATCAGGGACAGGGCCGCGAACACAGATACGCAGTATTTT,CAIRDRAANTDTQYF,TRBD1,TRBV10-3,NA,TRBJ2-3
TGCGCCAGCAGCCAAGGGGGCGGGGCCTACAATGAGCAGTTCTTC,CASSQGGGAYNEQFF,NA,TRBV4-1,few,TRBJ2-1
TGTGCCAGCAGTCCCGGGACTAGCGAGGACAATGAGCAGTTCTTC,CASSPGTSEDNEQFF,TRBD2,TRBV28,NA,TRBJ2-1
TGTGCCTGGAGTGCTCCAGACTGGACGGGAGAGACCCAGTACTTC,CAWSAPDWTGETQYF,NA,TRBV30,few,TRBJ2-5
TGTGCCAGCCTCGACAGGGACGGGACCGGGGAGCTGTTTTTT,CASLDRDGTGELFF,TRBD1,TRBV12-3/TRBV12-4,few,TRBJ2-2
TGCAGTGCCCTACGCCGGGACAACCACTTCATGAACACTGAAGCTTTCTTT,CSALRRDNHFMNTEAFF,NA,TRBV20-1,few,TRBJ1-1
TGCGCCAGCAGCCAAGACGGCGGAGTAGACTTCTATGGCTACACCTTC,CASSQDGGVDFYGYTF,NA,TRBV4-1,NA,TRBJ1-2
TGTGCCAGCAAGAACAGGGGAGGGAACAATCAGCCCCAGCATTTT,CASKNRGGNNQPQHF,TRBD1,TRBV28,NA,TRBJ1-5
TGTGCCAGCAGCCGGTGGACTAGGAGCTCCTACAATGAGCAGTTCTTC,CASSRWTRSSYNEQFF,TRBD2,TRBV7-6,few,TRBJ2-1
TGTGCCAGCAGTGGAGGAGGCAGCCGTGAAGCTTTCTTT,CASSGGGSREAFF,NA,TRBV9,NA,TRBJ1-1
TGCAGCGTTGAAGATCGCGCCAGGGGCTTCGGCTACACCTTC,CSVEDRARGFGYTF,NA,TRBV29-1,few,TRBJ1-2
TGCGCCAGCAGTGAGTTTCTAGCGGGAGAAAACAATGAGCAGTTCTTC,CASSEFLAGENNEQFF,TRBD2,TRBV10-2,few,TRBJ2-1
TGTGCCAGCAGCCGATTCACAGGGGACACTGAAGCTTTCTTT,CASSRFTGDTEAFF,TRBD1,TRBV3-1,few,TRBJ1-1
TGCGCCAGCAGCGTACCAGGGGGGACAGATACGCAGTATTTT,CASSVPGGTDTQYF,NA,TRBV5-1,NA,TRBJ2-3
TGCAGCGTAAAACTTCTAGCGGGAGCACTGGGGACCGGGGAGCTGTTTTTT,CSVKLLAGALGTGELFF,TRBD2,TRBV29-1,few,TRBJ2-2
TGTGCCAGCAGCTTAGCAGGTCGGGGTCGCACAGGGTCCAAAGAGACCCAGTACTTC,CASSLAGRGRTGSKETQYF,NA,TRBV7-9,NA,TRBJ2-5
TGCAGTGCTGGACGACAGGGGGCATGGACTGAAGCTTTCTTT,CSAGRQGAWTEAFF,TRBD1,TRBV20-1,NA,TRBJ1-1
TGTGCCAGCCATCGTGTGGGACAGGCACAAGAGACCCAGTACTTC,CASHRVGQAQETQYF,TRBD1,TRBV6-5,many,TRBJ2-5
TGTGCCAGCAGACAAACCGGGACAAGAAGGACCCCCTCCTACAATGAGCAGTTCTTC,CASRQTGTRRTPSYNEQFF,NA,TRBV6-1,NA,TRBJ2-1
TGTGCCAGCAGGAGAACCACCGGGACTTCCTCCGCCGGGGAGCTGTTTTTT,CASRRTTGTSSAGELFF,NA,TRBV7-2,few,TRBJ2-2
TGTGCCAGCAGTCACCTCTGGGGGGGTGAGACCCAGTACTTC,CASSHLWGGETQYF,TRBD2,TRBV12-3/TRBV12-4,NA,TRBJ2-5
TGCAGTGCCCCTACGGCGAACTCTGGGGCCAACGTCCTGACTTTC,CSAPTANSGANVLTF,NA,TRBV20-1,many,TRBJ2-6
TGTGCCAGCACCTCACAGGGGGCGAAGGATGAGCAGTTCTTC,CASTSQGAKDEQFF,TRBD1,TRBV7-9,once,TRBJ2-1
TGTGCCAGCAGCTTAGATGGGACGGATTTCTATGGCTACACCTTC,CASSLDGTDFYGYTF,NA,TRBV11-2,NA,TRBJ1-2
TGCAGTGCCGATATCCCCGCAGGGGCCCCGGAGACCCAGTACTTC,CSADIPAGAPETQYF,NA,TRBV20-1,once,TRBJ2-5